The following is a T cell receptor beta chain sequence with its context. Its matching antigen is unknown. Some clones are missing from TCRdb's copy, which holds only in-frame ones; the method was immunoSEQ multiplex PCR. The data contain some 2.1 million clones, roughly 94% of them seen just once; the ten biggest clones take up 0.13%. These data come from a study of shared clonotypes between healthy human individuals. The study, taken as a whole, reports: The generation probabilities recorded for non-shared clonotypes fell below those of clonotypes shared by all four donors.

Germline V gene sequence: CDR1 PRHDT, CDR2 FYEKMQ (reference sequence). This CDR3 region has 13 residues. V was trimmed by 1 base and J by 5 bases, leaving 6 bases between them. Sequencing input: naive CD4+ T cells sorted from blood. This sample's subset: CD45RA+ positively selected. This TCR was sampled from a man between 18 and 29 years old in good health. This sequence joins TRBV13 and TRBJ2-1; the D is unclear. CDR3 DNA: TGTGCCAGCAGCTTAGCCAAGAACAATGAGCAGTTCTTC. Encoded protein: CASSLAKNNEQFF.